The next 18 T cell receptor beta chains were all read from a single sample in a study of cytomegalovirus exposure and HLA in healthy donors. The PCR used 60 Vbeta and 13 Jbeta primers. The protocol was immunoSEQ multiplex PCR, while the TCRdb copy is restricted to in-frame clones and leaves out a portion. Here the sample spans around 200,000 clones, roughly 87% being singletons. The sample consisted of PBMCs. The origin of the receptors is a man between 45 and 60 years old in good health and CMV-seronegative.

V gene TRBV9 combines with J gene TRBJ2-4; D perhaps matches TRBD2 (7 bases). This CDR3 is built from 17 residues. The germline CDR1 and CDR2 sequences are SGDLS and YYNGEE. V was cut by 3 bases and J by 3 bases, with 19 bases left in between. The DNA of the CDR3 is TGTGCCAGCAGCGGGGGAGGGGCAGGGGTGAGCAAAAACATTCAGTACTTC. Its translation: CASSGGGAGVSKNIQYF.

This rearrangement joins TRBV2 to TRBJ2-3; 11 positions match TRBD2. Germline V gene sequence: CDR1 SNHLY, CDR2 FYNNEI. This CDR3 is 18 amino acids long. The V gene end was trimmed by 8 bases and the J gene end by 10 bases; junction bases not matched to a gene: 23. The CDR3 protein is CASSFRSLLAGDRGAQYF. DNA of the CDR3: TGTGCCAGCTCGTTCAGGTCTTTACTAGCGGGAGATCGGGGGGCGCAGTATTTT.

This clone was seen only a few times. This rearrangement joins TRBV10-3 to TRBJ2-7; 7 bases map to TRBD1. Germline V CDR1 and CDR2: ENHRY, SYGVKD. V dropped 10 bases and J dropped 9; count of bases not matched to a gene: 18. This CDR3 spans 14 amino acids. CDR3 sequence reads: CATLDRAFLFGQYF. The DNA for the CDR3 is TGTGCCACCTTAGACAGGGCTTTTCTCTTTGGGCAGTACTTC.

The J gene is TRBJ2-5, the V gene TRBV29-1; 7 positions agree with TRBD2. Unmatched junction bases numbered 11, after V lost 4 bases and J lost 0 bases. Per the germline V gene, CDR1 is SQVTM and CDR2 is ANQGSEA. There are 16 residues in the CDR3. The CDR3 coding sequence is TGCAGCGTTGTCAACGTGGGGGGGAGGGACCAAGAGACCCAGTACTTC. Its translation: CSVVNVGGRDQETQYF.

This clone was observed a few times. The gene calls are TRBV7-2 and TRBJ1-1; the D gene is possibly TRBD1 (6 bases). The germline V gene encodes CDR1 SGHTA and CDR2 FQGNSA. The CDR3 length is 15 residues. V was trimmed by 5 bases and J by 1 base, leaving 14 bases between them. The CDR3 is CASSQRHRENTEAFF. Written as DNA, the CDR3 is TGTGCCAGCAGCCAAAGGCACAGGGAGAACACTGAAGCTTTCTTT.

As regards this clone: This same CDR3 is encoded by further DNA sequences in the sample. The chain has TRBV7-9 and TRBJ2-5; D perhaps matches TRBD2 (5 bases). CDR1 is SEHNR, CDR2 FQNEAQ, per germline (reference sequence). The germline V and J ends were trimmed by 0 bases and 1 base, with 6 bases remaining between them. The CDR3 extends over 14 amino acids. As DNA, the CDR3 is TGTGCCAGCAGCTTAGCCGGAGGCCAAGAGACCCAGTACTTC. Translating gives CASSLAGGQETQYF.

The rearrangement links TRBV28 to TRBJ2-1, with a tentative D call TRBD2 (6 bases). With 2 bases removed from V and 0 bases from J, the gap between germline ends came to 8 bases. The CDR3 runs to 15 residues. The germline V gene encodes CDR1 MDHEN and CDR2 SYDVKM. The CDR3 reads CASSLGGSSYNEQFF. CDR3 nucleotide sequence: TGTGCCAGCAGTTTAGGGGGGAGCTCCTACAATGAGCAGTTCTTC.

The rearrangement uses TRBV7-2 and TRBJ1-3, with 8 bases identical to TRBD1. The CDR3 spans 15 residues. Per germline, CDR1 SGHTA and CDR2 FQGNSA. The V gene end was trimmed by 3 bases and the J gene end by 4 bases; junction bases not matched to a gene: 5. The CDR3 nucleotides read TGTGCCAGCAGCTTCCAGGGGGCGCGGGGAAACACCATATATTTT. Protein: CASSFQGARGNTIYF.

The rearrangement uses TRBV19 and TRBJ1-2; TRBD1 is a possible D gene (6 bases). V was clipped by 1 base and J by 5 bases, with 14 bases between them. The V gene's germline CDR1 is LNHDA and CDR2 SQIVND (reference sequence). This CDR3 region has 15 residues. The CDR3 reads CASSIGPGGSYGYTF. DNA of the CDR3: TGTGCCAGTAGTATAGGGCCGGGGGGCTCTTATGGCTACACCTTC.

The genes are TRBV7-3 and TRBJ2-5; 9 positions agree with TRBD1. This CDR3 has 15 amino acids. V trimming: 5 bases; J trimming: 4 bases; junction bases outside the gene matches: 8. Germline CDR1 is SGHTA and CDR2 is FQGTGA. In DNA form, the CDR3 reads TGTGCCAGCAGCCTCGGGACAGGGAGAGGAGAGACCCAGTACTTC. Amino acid sequence: CASSLGTGRGETQYF.

The V and J genes are TRBV6-5 and TRBJ1-3, with no clear D. Trimming stripped 0 bases from V and 0 bases from J, with 9 bases between. The CDR3 contains 16 residues. The germline V gene has CDR1 MNHEY and CDR2 SVGAGI. The CDR3 here is CASSYSRRSSGNTIYF. The CDR3 region has the DNA TGTGCCAGCAGTTACTCTCGACGGAGCTCTGGAAACACCATATATTTT.

The chain couples TRBV7-2 to TRBJ2-2; tentatively, D is TRBD2 (5 bases). CDR1 is SGHTA, CDR2 FQGNSA, per germline. Trimming stripped 2 bases from V and 5 bases from J, with 12 bases between. The CDR3 totals 15 residues. CDR3 nucleotides: TGTGCCAGCAGCTTAAGCCTAGCCGGGACCGGGGAGCTGTTTTTT. This sequence encodes CASSLSLAGTGELFF.

The chain joins TRBV30 to TRBJ1-1; unclear D gene. This CDR3 is built from 14 residues. The germline V gene encodes CDR1 GTSNPN and CDR2 SVGIG (reference sequence). Deletions cut 7 bases from V and 0 bases from J, with 15 bases between. Here the CDR3 DNA reads TGTGCCTTTCGAGGGCCTTTATTGAACACTGAAGCTTTCTTT. Its protein is CAFRGPLLNTEAFF.

The chain joins TRBV6-5 to TRBJ2-5, with a weak D call TRBD1 (5 bases). Looked up from germline, CDR1 is MNHEY and CDR2 is SVGAGI. Deletions cut 6 bases from V and 2 bases from J, with 13 bases between. This CDR3 region has 14 residues. The CDR3 nucleotides read TGTGCCAGCAGCCGAGATTACAGGCAAGAGACCCAGTACTTC. Amino acid sequence: CASSRDYRQETQYF.

This clone occurred a few times. This rearrangement joins TRBV11-2 to TRBJ1-1; D is uncertain. Per the germline V gene, CDR1 is SGHAT and CDR2 is FQNNGV. The CDR3 has 14 amino acids. The germline V and J ends were trimmed by 4 bases and 5 bases, with 14 bases remaining between them. CDR3 sequence: CASSSQAGRTEAFF. DNA of the CDR3: TGTGCCAGCAGCTCGCAGGCCGGGAGGACTGAAGCTTTCTTT.

This clone has only a few counts. The chain uses TRBV19 and TRBJ1-5; TRBD1 agrees at 10 bases. V shed 6 bases, J shed 7 bases, and the junction held 3 bases outside the gene matches. CDR1 is LNHDA, CDR2 SQIVND, per germline (reference sequence). The CDR3 totals 13 residues. Here the CDR3 reads CASRRDRGQPQHF. The CDR3 coding sequence is TGTGCCAGTAGGCGGGACAGGGGCCAGCCCCAGCATTTT.

The chain combines TRBV5-6 with TRBJ2-6; D is unclear. Trimming removed 6 bases at V and 0 bases at J, with 19 bases between. Germline CDR1 is SGHDT and CDR2 is YYEEEE. There are 18 residues in the CDR3. CDR3 in amino acids: CASTKPAGTSSGANVLTF. CDR3 bases: TGTGCCAGCACCAAACCCGCAGGAACCAGCTCTGGGGCCAACGTCCTGACTTTC. Full variable domain (outside the CDR3, taken from reference TRBV5-6 and TRBJ2-6): DAGVTQSPTHLIKTRGQQVTLRCSPKSGHDTVSWYQQALGQGPQFIFQYYEEEERQRGNFPDRFSGHQFPNYSSELNVNALLLGDSALYLCASTKPAGTSSGANVLTFGAGSRLTVL.

The V call is TRBV9, the J call TRBJ2-3, with TRBD2 matching 13 bases. In germline, CDR1 is SGDLS, CDR2 YYNGEE. The J segment lost 4 bases and the V segment lost 3 bases, leaving 2 bases of the junction unmatched. This CDR3 is 15 amino acids long. The CDR3 DNA is TGTGCCAGCAGCGCACTAGCGGGGGGGTCAGATACGCAGTATTTT. Amino acid sequence: CASSALAGGSDTQYF.